Listed here are 11 T cell receptor beta chains from one sample, sequenced in a study of early T cells in non-severe SARS-CoV-2 infection (dated by TCRdb to the early 2020s). Libraries were constructed by 5' RACE. The sequencer was a NextSeq 500. Through fastp at Q25 and MiXCR, TCRdb rebuilt clones from the public reads, retaining in-frame beta chains. Each entry is one CDR3 protein sequence, shown with its most common DNA and genes. The sample table shows roughly 30,000 distinct CDR3 sequences, and about 4.2% are seen once. Around an eighth of the sample is held by the ten biggest clonotypes. The sequencing sample was made of whole blood. These receptors were collected from an adult who was a healthcare worker with PCR-confirmed SARS-CoV-2 infection or an uninfected control (not recorded which).

The chain has TRBV15 and TRBJ2-7, with D possibly being TRBD1 (6 bases). The germline CDR1 and CDR2 sequences are LNHNV and YYDKDF (reference sequence). V was trimmed by 3 bases and J by 1 base, leaving 13 bases between them. CDR3 length: 15 residues. As DNA, the CDR3 is TGTGCCACCAGCAGCCGGGACAAATTTTCCTACGAGCAGTACTTC. It codes for CATSSRDKFSYEQYF.

This clonotype was picked up a small number of times. This rearrangement joins TRBV7-9 to TRBJ2-1, with 9 bases identical to TRBD2. This CDR3 has 16 amino acids. With V trimmed by 5 bases and J by 5 bases, 10 bases remained unmatched. Per germline, CDR1 SEHNR and CDR2 FQNEAQ (reference sequence). For the CDR3, the DNA is TGTGCCAGCAGCCCCTTGGCGGGAGGGAGCCACAATGAGCAGTTCTTC. Its translation is CASSPLAGGSHNEQFF. The whole variable domain, filled in from reference TRBV7-9 and TRBJ2-1, reads DTGVSQNPRHKITKRGQNVTFRCDPISEHNRLYWYRQTLGQGPEFLTYFQNEAQLEKSRLLSDRFSAERPKGSFSTLEIQRTEQGDSAMYLCASSPLAGGSHNEQFFGPGTRLTVL.

As DNA, the CDR3 is TGTGCCTGGAGGCATAGCGGGAGAGGGGATACGCAGTATTTT. Residues: CAWRHSGRGDTQYF. The chain couples TRBV30 to TRBJ2-3, with 9 bases fitting TRBD2. CDR3 size: 14 residues. V lost 3 bases and J lost 6; bases outside the gene matches: 7. The germline V gene encodes CDR1 GTSNPN and CDR2 SVGIG (reference sequence).

This clonotype was seen ten or more times. V gene TRBV20-1 combines with J gene TRBJ2-5; the match to TRBD1 covers 8 bases. This CDR3 has 13 amino acids. Germline V lookup: CDR1 DFQATT, CDR2 SNEGSKA (reference sequence). V shed 6 bases, J shed 5 bases, and the junction held 8 bases outside the gene matches. The CDR3 nucleotides read TGCAGTGCCCAGGCAGGGGGCCAGGAGACCCAGTACTTC. Amino acid sequence: CSAQAGGQETQYF.

The chain has TRBV4-1 and TRBJ2-1, with D maybe TRBD2 (5 bases). There are 14 residues in the CDR3. Germline V gene data show CDR1 as MGHRA and CDR2 as YSYEKL. Trimming took 6 bases from V and 0 from J, leaving 9 bases between them. As DNA, the CDR3 is TGCGCCAGCAGTCGGACTCACTCCTACAATGAGCAGTTCTTC. The encoded protein is CASSRTHSYNEQFF.

This clonotype occurred many times. This chain joins TRBV28 and TRBJ2-1, with 13 bases lining up with TRBD2. The CDR3 is 20 residues long. Germline V gene sequence: CDR1 MDHEN, CDR2 SYDVKM. V shed 6 bases and J 1 base; nucleotides not matched to a gene: 15. The CDR3 spells CASRPLRGLAGVGSYNEQFF. CDR3 coding DNA: TGTGCCAGCAGACCTCTTCGCGGACTAGCGGGGGTTGGGTCCTACAATGAGCAGTTCTTC.

This clonotype was recorded at least ten times. The chain has TRBV11-2 and TRBJ2-5; 8 bases match TRBD2. V lost 5 bases, J lost 5 bases, and 4 bases stayed unmatched. Germline V lookup: CDR1 SGHAT, CDR2 FQNNGV. The CDR3 runs 13 residues. CDR3 in DNA: TGTGCCAGCAGCCGGGGGGGGAGCGAGACCCAGTACTTC. Amino acid sequence: CASSRGGSETQYF.

This sequence joins TRBV28 and TRBJ2-5; D unclear. V was trimmed by 7 bases and J by 5 bases, leaving 17 bases between them. CDR1 is MDHEN, CDR2 SYDVKM, per germline. The CDR3 spans 14 residues. CDR3 sequence reads: CASKLPRSGETQYF. CDR3 bases: TGTGCCAGCAAGTTGCCAAGGTCTGGGGAGACCCAGTACTTC. Complete variable domain (other parts from reference TRBV28 and TRBJ2-5): DVKVTQSSRYLVKRTGEKVFLECVQDMDHENMFWYRQDPGLGLRLIYFSYDVKMKEKGDIPEGYSVSREKKERFSLILESASTNQTSMYLCASKLPRSGETQYFGPGTRLLVL.

The chain carries TRBV12-3 or TRBV12-4 and TRBJ2-1; 7 bases fit TRBD1. The CDR3 has 14 amino acids. V lost 5 bases to trimming and J lost 7 bases; unmatched junction nucleotides: 8. Here the CDR3 reads CASSRASGGNEQFF. DNA of the CDR3: TGTGCCAGCAGTCGGGCCTCAGGGGGAAATGAGCAGTTCTTC.

The table lists this clonotype with a few counts. The chain carries TRBV27 and TRBJ2-7; possibly TRBD1 or TRBD2 for D (6 bases each). The CDR3 loop spans 14 amino acids. Germline CDR1 is MNHEY and CDR2 is SMNVEV (reference sequence). Trimming left V 7 bases short and J 6 bases short, with 19 bases between. The DNA for the CDR3 is TGTGCCAGCACCCGGTGGGGGGCAGCGATCGAGCAGTACTTC. Its translation: CASTRWGAAIEQYF.

This clonotype was observed a handful of times. The chain carries TRBV20-1 and TRBJ2-5; D remains unclear. The CDR3 is 12 amino acids. V was pared by 2 bases and J by 2 bases, with 6 bases between. Germline assignment: CDR1 DFQATT and CDR2 SNEGSKA (reference sequence). CDR3 sequence (DNA): TGCAGTGCTAGATTGGGGCAAGAGACCCAGTACTTC. Translation: CSARLGQETQYF.